This T cell receptor (beta chain) was captured in a study of blood T cell repertoires in COVID-19. Study-level background: From T cells, B-cell-depleted T cells, or PBMCs came the material, which was cDNA or gDNA.

Clones were sequenced by immunoSEQ multiplex PCR, and TCRdb holds only the in-frame ones, with some missing. Of 200,000 or so clones listed, about 83% are singletons. This CDR3 is built from 14 residues. J was trimmed by 4 bases and V by 3 bases; bases with no gene match: 5. CDR1 and CDR2 from the germline V gene are MGHRA and YSYEKL. The sequencing input was peripheral blood. This sequence joins TRBV4-1 and TRBJ2-7; 8 bases are shared with TRBD1. The clonotype originates from a person aged 65 to 79 with COVID-19, enrolled during active disease. CDR3 amino acids: CASSHRGRNYEQYF. The CDR3 bases are TGCGCCAGCAGCCACAGGGGGCGCAATTACGAGCAGTACTTC.